This T cell receptor (beta chain) was identified in a study of shared clonotypes between healthy human individuals. Comments on this clone: The target antigen is unknown.

The V end lost 4 bases, the J end lost 2 bases, and 6 bases lay between the germline ends. Germline values: CDR1 LGHNA, CDR2 YNFKEQ. The CDR3 contains 13 residues. Method: immunoSEQ multiplex PCR; TCRdb's copy keeps in-frame clones and lacks some. Of about 590,000 clones in the sample, 95% to 96% were seen once. Selected positively for CCR7 and CD45RO-negative, naive CD8 cells excluded terminally differentiated effector memory CD45RA+ cells. Study results and limitations: Larger estimated richness was generally seen in naive subsets than in memory subsets.

Sequencing input: naive CD8+ T cells sorted from blood. This TCR was sampled from a woman in her 30s in good health. The V call is TRBV4-2, the J call TRBJ1-5, with D unclear. CDR3 in DNA: TGTGCCAGCAGCCCCCGGGGCAATCAGCCCCAGCATTTT. Translation: CASSPRGNQPQHF.